A selection of T cell receptor beta chains follows, all from one sample in a study of Ad26.COV2.S vaccination and SARS-CoV-2 variants. Using immunoSEQ multiplex PCR, the repertoire was profiled, and TCRdb retains in-frame clones only, with some absent. Of 300,000 to 400,000 clones detected, roughly 91% appear once; the ten largest clones hold roughly 3.1%. The sequenced sample was peripheral blood, obtained in a trial of Ad26.COV2.S vaccine versus placebo. The receptors shown here come from a person between 18 and 60 years old who received the Ad26.COV2.S COVID-19 vaccine or a placebo. Each CDR3 is given with its conserved first and last residue. A D gene is named only where the DNA matches it firmly.

D	V	J	CDR3
TRBD1	TRBV12-3/TRBV12-4	TRBJ2-3	CASSPGTGDTQYF
TRBD1	TRBV19	TRBJ2-6	CASSSRIGTGSSGANVLTF
-	TRBV2	TRBJ1-5	CASSLSDNQPQHF
TRBD2	TRBV27	TRBJ2-1	CASSFVTSGGYAYNEQFF
-	TRBV5-1	TRBJ1-1	CASSFQGIGTEAFF
-	TRBV13	TRBJ2-1	CASSLVPLSSYNEQFF
-	TRBV6-1	TRBJ1-1	CASSDQGTPDTEAFF
-	TRBV30	TRBJ1-3	CAWSSALGNTIYF
-	TRBV7-8	TRBJ2-5	CASSLVGGVETQYF
TRBD2	TRBV5-1	TRBJ2-5	CASRTSGKETQYF
TRBD1	TRBV25-1	TRBJ1-2	CASSDRVLHYGYTF
-	TRBV18	TRBJ1-6	CASSPEQGTGSPLHF
-	TRBV10-1	TRBJ1-2	CASSDFLGSTQTNYGYTF
TRBD2	TRBV7-9	TRBJ2-7	CASSSPTSGAPYEQYF
-	TRBV4-1	TRBJ1-3	CASSQDRAAGNTIYF
-	TRBV6-1	TRBJ1-1	CASSEVREVKDTEAFF
-	TRBV11-2	TRBJ1-2	CASSTATGWKGYTF
-	TRBV3-1/TRBV3-2	TRBJ1-2	CASSLFTGRGDGYTF
-	TRBV15	TRBJ2-1	CATSRPLNEQFF
-	TRBV7-2	TRBJ1-1	CASNGQRNTEAFF
-	TRBV11-3	TRBJ2-7	CASSLDLGGTQYF
-	TRBV30	TRBJ2-5	CAWRRDFQETQYF